These 14 T cell receptor beta chains were all obtained from the same sample, sequenced in a study of glioma-infiltrating T cells. TCR alpha and beta CDR3 regions were amplified from RNA using iRepertoire nested multiplex PCR. TCRdb re-derived calls from the multiplex PCR reads in MiXCR, one entry per CDR3 protein. The data contain fewer than 200,000 distinct CDR3 sequences, more than 25% of them seen just once; the ten biggest clones take up roughly a fifth. The sample taken for sequencing was glioma tissue, nonneoplastic brain tissue, or PBMCs (not recorded which). These receptors were taken from a human donor with low-grade glioma or glioblastoma, undergoing nonglioma brain surgery, or in good health (not recorded which).

This clonotype has only one observation. This may arise from a read error, as a much more abundant clone is one base away. The J gene is TRBJ1-3, the V gene TRBV7-9; D is unresolved. This CDR3 has 15 residues. Trimming took 3 bases from V and 9 from J, leaving 18 bases between them. Germline lookup yields CDR1 SEHNR and CDR2 FQNEAQ (reference sequence). The CDR3 DNA reads as TGTGCCAGCAGCTTCAAGTTTGGGGAGAGAAGCACCATATATTTT. Its protein product is CASSFKFGERSTIYF.

The chain combines TRBV5-5 with TRBJ2-5; perhaps TRBD1 as D (5 bases). Germline lookup yields CDR1 SGHKS and CDR2 YYEKEE (reference sequence). CDR3 length: 14 amino acids. Trimming removed 4 bases at V and 1 base at J, with 11 bases between. CDR3 coding DNA: TGTGCCAGCAGCGATAACAGGTTCCAAGAGACCCAGTACTTC. Translation: CASSDNRFQETQYF. Full variable domain (missing parts from reference TRBV5-5 and TRBJ2-5): DAGVTQSPTHLIKTRGQQVTLRCSPISGHKSVSWYQQVLGQGPQFIFQYYEKEERGRGNFPDRFSARQFPNYSSELNVNALLLGDSALYLCASSDNRFQETQYFGPGTRLLVL.

This chain connects TRBV29-1 to TRBJ1-4; D not resolved. Trimming removed 1 base from V and 0 bases from J, with 6 bases in between. Germline CDR1 is SQVTM and CDR2 is ANQGSEA. The length of the CDR3 is 14 residues. The CDR3 region has the DNA TGCAGCGTTGAAGTAGGAGCAACTAATGAAAAACTGTTTTTT. Protein product: CSVEVGATNEKLFF.

This clonotype was detected ten times or more. This chain connects TRBV27 to TRBJ1-6, with 8 nucleotides matching TRBD1. The germline V gene has CDR1 MNHEY and CDR2 SMNVEV (reference sequence). The CDR3 is made up of 19 amino acids. With 5 bases clipped from V and 0 bases from J, the junction kept 12 bases outside the gene matches. DNA for the CDR3: TGTGCCAGCAGTAAATCAGGGGGCTTTCGTCCCTCCTATAATTCACCCCTCCACTTT. Translating it yields CASSKSGGFRPSYNSPLHF.

This clonotype has a handful of counts. This chain joins TRBV2 and TRBJ2-3, with 12 bases identical to TRBD2. V shed 5 bases and J 1 base; nucleotides not matched to a gene: 16. Germline CDR1 reads SNHLY; CDR2 reads FYNNEI. The CDR3 is 20 amino acids. The CDR3 nucleotides read TGTGCCAGCAGTTTTCCGACTAGCGGGAGAATAGAGGGGGGCACAGATACGCAGTATTTT. Its translation: CASSFPTSGRIEGGTDTQYF.

The chain joins TRBV27 to TRBJ2-7; 16 nucleotides match TRBD2. V trimming: 6 bases; J trimming: 2 bases; junction bases outside the gene matches: 10. This CDR3 contains 18 residues. CDR1 MNHEY and CDR2 SMNVEV come from the germline V gene (reference sequence). CDR3 protein: CASSPGGLAGGITYEQYF. The CDR3 bases are TGTGCCAGCAGCCCCGGGGGACTAGCGGGAGGGATTACCTACGAGCAGTACTTC.

A note on this clonotype: Possible read error: a much larger clone is one base away. This sequence joins TRBV2 and TRBJ2-7; 8 bases align to TRBD2. The germline V gene encodes CDR1 SNHLY and CDR2 FYNNEI. CDR3 length: 14 amino acids. With 4 bases clipped from V and 9 bases from J, the junction kept 11 bases outside the gene matches. The CDR3 coding sequence is TGTGCCAGCAGTGTAAGGGGGACTAGTCTCGGGCAGTACTTC. Its protein is CASSVRGTSLGQYF.

This rearrangement joins TRBV19 to TRBJ2-1; 7 bases agree with TRBD2. CDR1 is LNHDA, CDR2 SQIVND, per germline (reference sequence). The CDR3 consists of 15 residues. Trimming removed 5 bases from V and 8 bases from J; junction bases left unmatched: 12. In nucleotides, the CDR3 is TGTGCCAGTAGTTCCCCGGGAGGCCGGGCAGATGAGCAGTTCTTC. It is translated as CASSSPGGRADEQFF. Looking up the rest from reference TRBV19 and TRBJ2-1 gives the full variable domain: DGGITQSPKYLFRKEGQNVTLSCEQNLNHDAMYWYRQDPGQGLRLIYYSQIVNDFQKGDIAEGYSVSREKKESFPLTVTSAQKNPTAFYLCASSSPGGRADEQFFGPGTRLTVL.

The rearrangement joins TRBV27 to TRBJ2-3, with 13 bases lining up with TRBD2. With 6 bases clipped from V and 0 bases from J, the junction kept 9 bases outside the gene matches. This CDR3 comprises 18 residues. Germline CDR1 reads MNHEY; CDR2 reads SMNVEV (reference sequence). CDR3 sequence reads: CASRIPRLAGGSTDTQYF. In DNA form, the CDR3 reads TGTGCCAGCAGAATCCCAAGACTAGCGGGAGGTAGCACAGATACGCAGTATTTT.

The chain links TRBV12-3 or TRBV12-4 to TRBJ2-7, with D unclear. CDR3 size: 13 residues. Between the trimmed V and J ends, which lost 3 bases and 4 bases, there was a span of 10 bases. The CDR3 loop is CASSFFPQYEQYF. In nucleotides, the CDR3 is TGTGCCAGCAGTTTCTTCCCCCAATACGAGCAGTACTTC.

This clonotype appeared a few times. The chain recombines TRBV7-9 with TRBJ1-4; unclear D gene. This CDR3 region has 13 residues. V was clipped by 1 base and J by 6 bases, with 6 bases between them. Germline V gene sequence: CDR1 SEHNR, CDR2 FQNEAQ (reference sequence). CDR3: CASSLGRDEKLFF. The CDR3 region has the DNA TGTGCCAGCAGCTTAGGACGGGATGAAAAACTGTTTTTT. Based on the CDR3 plus reference TRBV7-9 and TRBJ1-4, the full variable domain is DTGVSQNPRHKITKRGQNVTFRCDPISEHNRLYWYRQTLGQGPEFLTYFQNEAQLEKSRLLSDRFSAERPKGSFSTLEIQRTEQGDSAMYLCASSLGRDEKLFFGSGTQLSVL.

The genes are TRBV29-1 and TRBJ1-1, with D possibly TRBD1 on 5 matching bases. CDR3 size: 14 residues. The germline gives CDR1 SQVTM, CDR2 ANQGSEA. V was shortened by 2 bases and J by 3 bases, with 13 bases between the two germline ends. The CDR3 DNA follows: TGCAGCGTTGAAAAAGTCGAGGGGTACACTGAAGCTTTCTTT. Its translation: CSVEKVEGYTEAFF.

There are many counts of this clonotype. The chain joins TRBV28 to TRBJ2-1; D possibly uses TRBD1 or TRBD2 (7 bases each). Germline-derived CDR1 and CDR2 are MDHEN and SYDVKM. This CDR3 contains 17 residues. Trimming removed 4 bases at V and 7 bases at J, with 23 bases between. The CDR3 DNA reads TGTGCCAGCAGTTACCCCCCCACGGGAGGCAGGGGGAATGAGCAGTTCTTC. The encoded protein is CASSYPPTGGRGNEQFF.

This clonotype was seen many times. The chain carries TRBV2 and TRBJ1-5; TRBD1 matches at 7 bases. Germline lookup yields CDR1 SNHLY and CDR2 FYNNEI. The CDR3 consists of 14 residues. Trimming at V came to 6 bases and at J to 5 bases, leaving 7 bases not matched to a gene. CDR3 DNA sequence: TGTGCCAGCAGCGACAGGGTTAGGGATCAGCCCCAGCATTTT. Translated: CASSDRVRDQPQHF.